This T cell receptor beta chain stems from a study of blood T cell repertoires in COVID-19. This CDR3 is 13 amino acids long. The germline V gene encodes CDR1 SNHLY and CDR2 FYNNEI. V lost 5 bases to trimming and J lost 6 bases, with 11 bases between them. Libraries were prepared by immunoSEQ multiplex PCR; TCRdb keeps only in-frame clonotypes and omits some of them. This sample carries 300,000 to 450,000 clones, around 84% of them seen once, and the ten largest clones take 3.5% to 4%. The receptor's source is a woman under 30 with acute or convalescent COVID-19. What was sequenced was peripheral blood. V and J are TRBV2 and TRBJ1-5; D is uncertain. CDR3 amino acids: CASSPAGGQPQHF. The CDR3 DNA sequence: TGTGCCAGCAGTCCTGCGGGAGGTCAGCCCCAGCATTTT. Full variable domain (missing parts from reference TRBV2 and TRBJ1-5): EPEVTQTPSHQVTQMGQEVILRCVPISNHLYFYWYRQILGQKVEFLVSFYNNEISEKSEIFDDQFSVERPDGSNFTLKIRSTKLEDSAMYFCASSPAGGQPQHFGDGTRLSIL.